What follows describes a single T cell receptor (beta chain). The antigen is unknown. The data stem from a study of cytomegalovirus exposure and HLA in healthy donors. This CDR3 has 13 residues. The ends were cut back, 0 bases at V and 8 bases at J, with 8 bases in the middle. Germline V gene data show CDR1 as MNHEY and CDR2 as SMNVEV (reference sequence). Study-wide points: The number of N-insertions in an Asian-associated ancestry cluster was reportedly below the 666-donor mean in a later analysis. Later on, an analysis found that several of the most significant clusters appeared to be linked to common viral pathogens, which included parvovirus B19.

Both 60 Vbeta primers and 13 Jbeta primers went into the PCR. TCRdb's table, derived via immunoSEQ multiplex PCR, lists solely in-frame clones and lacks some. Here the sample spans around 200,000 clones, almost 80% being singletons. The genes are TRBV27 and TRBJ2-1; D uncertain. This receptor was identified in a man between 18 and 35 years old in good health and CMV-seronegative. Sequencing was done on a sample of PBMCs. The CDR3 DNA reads TGTGCCAGCAGTTTATCCGAAGGAGATGAGCAGTTCTTC. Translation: CASSLSEGDEQFF.